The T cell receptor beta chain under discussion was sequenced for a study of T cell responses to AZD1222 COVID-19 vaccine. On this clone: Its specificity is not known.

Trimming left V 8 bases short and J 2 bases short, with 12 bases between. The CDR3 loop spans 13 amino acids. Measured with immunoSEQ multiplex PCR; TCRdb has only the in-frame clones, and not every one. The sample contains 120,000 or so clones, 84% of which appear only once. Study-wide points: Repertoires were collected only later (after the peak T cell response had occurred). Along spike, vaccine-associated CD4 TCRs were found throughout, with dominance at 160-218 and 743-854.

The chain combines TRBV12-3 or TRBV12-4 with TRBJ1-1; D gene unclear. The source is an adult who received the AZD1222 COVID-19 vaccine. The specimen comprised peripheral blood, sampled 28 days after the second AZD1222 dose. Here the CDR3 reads CASGLGFNTEAFF. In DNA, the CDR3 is TGTGCCAGCGGCTTAGGGTTCAACACTGAAGCTTTCTTT.